One and the same sample provided the 19 T cell receptor beta chains below, sequenced in a study of identical twins. TCRdb reprocessed the 5' RACE reads with MiXCR, giving one entry per CDR3 protein. This table holds some 630,000 distinct CDR3 sequences, 7% to 7.5% found once. The sample was also reused in another study, on yellow fever vaccine responses in identical twins.

Sequences were obtained from PBMCs. The receptors here all came from a woman aged 18-29 years in good health.

This clonotype was counted only a few times. The chain has TRBV2 and TRBJ1-2, with D unresolved. CDR3 length: 15 amino acids. Between the trimmed V and J ends, which lost 1 base and 0 bases, there was a span of 9 bases. The germline CDR1 and CDR2 sequences are SNHLY and FYNNEI. The CDR3 sequence: CASSEVWQPNYGYTF. The DNA for the CDR3 is TGTGCCAGCAGTGAAGTGTGGCAGCCTAACTATGGCTACACCTTC.

The chain links TRBV7-8 to TRBJ1-1; perhaps TRBD1 as D (6 bases). The CDR3 consists of 16 residues. Trimming left V 0 bases short and J 5 bases short, with 16 bases between. The germline V gene has CDR1 SGHVS and CDR2 FQNEAQ. The CDR3 DNA sequence: TGTGCCAGCAGCTTAGCTCCACAGGGATCGTGGACTGAAGCTTTCTTT. Protein sequence: CASSLAPQGSWTEAFF. Full variable domain (missing parts from reference TRBV7-8 and TRBJ1-1): GAGVSQSPRYKVAKRGQDVALRCDPISGHVSLFWYQQALGQGPEFLTYFQNEAQLDKSGLPSDRFFAERPEGSVSTLKIQRTQQEDSAVYLCASSLAPQGSWTEAFFGQGTRLTVV.

There are a few counts of this clonotype. The CDR3 DNA reads TGTGCCAGCAGCTTAGCACAAGTCCAGTACTTC. This gives the protein CASSLAQVQYF. This chain joins TRBV7-2 and TRBJ2-5, with D unclear. Between the trimmed V and J ends, which lost 0 bases and 10 bases, there was a span of 6 bases. The CDR3 contains 11 residues. Germline loops: CDR1 SGHTA, CDR2 FQGNSA.

This chain connects TRBV7-8 to TRBJ1-4; the match to TRBD1 covers 7 bases. The CDR3 has 20 residues. Losses at the gene ends were 2 bases for V and 0 bases for J; bases not matched to a gene: 15. Germline CDR1 is SGHVS and CDR2 is FQNEAQ. For the CDR3, the DNA is TGTGCCAGCAGCTTATTAGGGCCCCGTGGGACAGACTCAACTAATGAAAAACTGTTTTTT. It codes for CASSLLGPRGTDSTNEKLFF.

The rearrangement uses TRBV2 and TRBJ2-4; TRBD2 aligns across 8 bases. CDR1 SNHLY and CDR2 FYNNEI come from the germline V gene. The J segment lost 0 bases and the V segment lost 7 bases, leaving 5 bases of the junction unmatched. CDR3 size: 15 residues. CDR3 loop: CASIAGGPAKNIQYF. In nucleotides, the CDR3 is TGTGCCAGCATCGCGGGAGGCCCAGCCAAAAACATTCAGTACTTC. Full variable domain (outside the CDR3, taken from reference TRBV2 and TRBJ2-4): EPEVTQTPSHQVTQMGQEVILRCVPISNHLYFYWYRQILGQKVEFLVSFYNNEISEKSEIFDDQFSVERPDGSNFTLKIRSTKLEDSAMYFCASIAGGPAKNIQYFGAGTRLSVL.

This chain joins TRBV5-1 and TRBJ2-7; 8 positions agree with TRBD1. After removal of 1 base from V and 3 bases from J, the junction contained 9 bases not matched to a gene. Per the germline V gene, CDR1 is SGHRS and CDR2 is YFSETQ. The CDR3 sequence is 16 residues long. CDR3 DNA sequence: TGCGCCAGCAGCTTGCCAACAGGGGGATTAAGCTACGAGCAGTACGTC. This gives the protein CASSLPTGGLSYEQYV.

This clonotype was seen many times. The chain couples TRBV5-1 to TRBJ1-2, with D hard to call. The CDR3 extends over 13 amino acids. V was shortened by 0 bases and J by 7 bases, with 10 bases between the two germline ends. Germline CDR1 is SGHRS and CDR2 is YFSETQ. The CDR3 DNA reads as TGCGCCAGCAGCTTGGAAGAAAGGGCTGGCTACACCTTC. Protein: CASSLEERAGYTF. The whole variable domain, remainder taken from reference TRBV5-1 and TRBJ1-2, is KAGVTQTPRYLIKTRGQQVTLSCSPISGHRSVSWYQQTPGQGLQFLFEYFSETQRNKGNFPGRFSGRQFSNSRSEMNVSTLELGDSALYLCASSLEERAGYTFGSGTRLTVV.

Only a few counts were recorded for this clonotype. This rearrangement joins TRBV7-9 to TRBJ1-1; D uncertain. CDR1 and CDR2 (germline): SEHNR, FQNEAQ (reference sequence). V lost 8 bases to trimming and J lost 6 bases, with 16 bases between them. This CDR3 is 13 amino acids long. Here the CDR3 DNA reads TGTGCCAGCGGATACAGTGGCAGCGCTGAAGCTTTCTTT. The encoded protein is CASGYSGSAEAFF.

At least ten counts were recorded for this clonotype. J is TRBJ2-3 and V is TRBV12-3 or TRBV12-4, with no clear D. The germline V and J ends were trimmed by 3 bases and 9 bases, with 19 bases remaining between them. This CDR3 has 15 residues. The CDR3 bases are TGTGCCAGCAGTTTTTTGTATTTGGGTTTTACCACGCAGTATTTT. Its protein product is CASSFLYLGFTTQYF.

This clonotype was picked up a small number of times. V gene TRBV2 combines with J gene TRBJ2-5; D gene uncertain. Germline CDR1 is SNHLY and CDR2 is FYNNEI. There are 14 residues in the CDR3. Trimming removed 4 bases at V and 4 bases at J, with 13 bases between. CDR3 residues: CASSGETVRETQYF. For the CDR3, the DNA is TGTGCCAGCAGTGGCGAGACGGTACGAGAGACCCAGTACTTC.

The V gene is TRBV2, the J gene TRBJ2-1; D perhaps matches TRBD1 (5 bases). There are 14 residues in the CDR3. Germline V lookup: CDR1 SNHLY, CDR2 FYNNEI. V shed 1 base and J shed 5 bases, with 9 bases lying between them. The CDR3 reads CASSEGRQHNEQFF. For the CDR3, the DNA is TGTGCCAGCAGTGAAGGTCGACAGCACAATGAGCAGTTCTTC.

The table lists this clonotype with a few counts. In DNA form, the CDR3 reads TGTGCCAGCAGTTTCCGGGACGTCGCTTGGACCGGGGAGCTGTTTTTT. Translation: CASSFRDVAWTGELFF. V is TRBV12-3 or TRBV12-4 and J is TRBJ2-2, with D perhaps assigned TRBD1 or TRBD2 (5 bases each). Trimming left V 3 bases short and J 5 bases short, with 16 bases between. CDR3 size: 16 residues.

This sequence joins TRBV7-2 and TRBJ2-4, with D perhaps TRBD2 (6 bases). The CDR3 consists of 12 residues. V was pared by 6 bases and J by 15 bases, with 18 bases between. The V gene's germline CDR1 is SGHTA and CDR2 FQGNSA. The CDR3 here is CASSPWGGVPYF. As DNA, the CDR3 is TGTGCCAGCAGTCCATGGGGAGGCGTACCGTACTTC.

The chain recombines TRBV28 with TRBJ2-7, with 12 positions matching TRBD1. CDR1 is MDHEN, CDR2 SYDVKM, per germline. CDR3 length: 15 amino acids. V gave up 5 bases and J gave up 13 bases; unmatched junction bases: 15. DNA of the CDR3: TGTGCCAGCAGTGGACCGGGACAGGGGGCCCCTGAAGTATACTTC. It encodes CASSGPGQGAPEVYF.

The chain uses TRBV20-1 and TRBJ1-6; D remains ambiguous. Trimming pared 6 bases from V and 4 bases from J, leaving 10 bases between. The CDR3 has 13 amino acids. Germline-derived CDR1 and CDR2 are DFQATT and SNEGSKA (reference sequence). CDR3 sequence: CSAPKGYNSPLHF. The CDR3 coding sequence is TGCAGTGCCCCGAAGGGTTATAATTCACCCCTCCACTTT.

Many counts were recorded for this clonotype. The chain uses TRBV7-8 and TRBJ2-1; D is unresolved. Germline-derived CDR1 and CDR2 are SGHVS and FQNEAQ. V gave up 4 bases and J gave up 5 bases, with 15 bases separating them. The CDR3 runs to 15 residues. The CDR3 DNA sequence: TGTGCCAGCAGCTCACCTCTGACCAACCACAATGAGCAGTTCTTC. This codes for CASSSPLTNHNEQFF.

The table lists this clonotype with a few counts. The chain carries TRBV12-3 or TRBV12-4 and TRBJ2-2; 11 bases line up with TRBD2. V was clipped by 1 base and J by 3 bases; unmatched bases: 7. The CDR3 has 18 residues. The CDR3 spells CASSLVRLAGWDTGELFF. CDR3 DNA sequence: TGTGCCAGCAGTTTAGTCCGACTAGCGGGATGGGACACCGGGGAGCTGTTTTTT.

This clonotype was seen repeatedly, ten times or more. The chain is built from TRBV6-4 and TRBJ2-6; D not resolved. Trimming took 3 bases from V and 3 from J, leaving 6 bases between them. In germline, CDR1 is MRHNA, CDR2 SNTAGT. The CDR3 contains 14 residues. The CDR3 nucleotides are TGTGCCAGCAGTGAATTTGATGGGGCCAACGTCCTGACTTTC. This codes for CASSEFDGANVLTF.

The V gene is TRBV10-2, the J gene TRBJ2-3; possible D gene TRBD1, 6 bases. The CDR3 totals 14 residues. V lost 4 bases, J lost 5 bases, and 13 bases lay in between. The V gene's germline CDR1 is WSHSY and CDR2 SAAADI. The DNA of the CDR3 is TGCGCCAGCAGTGTGACAGGCCTGGGAGATACGCAGTATTTT. This gives the protein CASSVTGLGDTQYF.